This TCR beta chain is drawn from a study of regulatory T cells in long-lasting Graves disease. Study information: The study enrolled newly diagnosed Graves' patients on antithyroid drugs under 3 months.

CDR3 size: 15 residues. The germline V gene has CDR1 LNHDA and CDR2 SQIVND (reference sequence). V was shortened by 5 bases and J by 6 bases, with 18 bases between the two germline ends. For TCR beta, libraries came from iRepertoire HTBI primers and Arm-PCR of CDR3 regions. Original processing methods: Identified across the samples were some 67 TRBV segments and 13 to 15 TRBJ segments. TCRdb reanalysed the multiplex PCR reads using MiXCR and keeps one entry per CDR3 protein. The V and J calls, along with clone size, are taken from TCRdb and not from the paper's own processing. The sample has about 420,000 distinct CDR3 sequences, 16% seen once. The time point denotes: newly diagnosed GD, antithyroid drugs for less than 3 months. Scientists built the TCR library using RNA that was extracted from PBMCs. In addition, the sample was reused for a study of T cells in Graves' hyperthyroidism and ophthalmopathy. In that study: Aged 18 to 65, the patients had hyperthyroidism that was newly diagnosed and had lasted under 2 months. Diagnoses were made from clinical symptoms, serum measures (thyroxine and TRAb), thyroid ultrasound and orbital computed tomography.

Sequencing was performed on peripheral blood mononuclear cells (PBMCs), taken at new diagnosis, from a patient treated with antithyroid drugs. The chain combines TRBV19 with TRBJ2-3; D is perhaps TRBD2 (6 bases). This clonotype was obtained from a young woman with Graves disease. The CDR3 coding sequence is TGTGCCAGTAGTGTAACCGGGACTCGCCGGGATACGCAGTATTTT. Its translation: CASSVTGTRRDTQYF. Full variable domain (remainder filled in from reference TRBV19 and TRBJ2-3): DGGITQSPKYLFRKEGQNVTLSCEQNLNHDAMYWYRQDPGQGLRLIYYSQIVNDFQKGDIAEGYSVSREKKESFPLTVTSAQKNPTAFYLCASSVTGTRRDTQYFGPGTRLTVL.